The 18 T cell receptor beta chains presented below share a single source sample, sequenced in a study of CD8 T cells in ankylosing spondylitis. TCRdb processed the 5' RACE reads anew with MiXCR; each CDR3 protein has one entry. The sample lists about 300,000 distinct CDR3 sequences; around 20% were seen once. The material sequenced was blood, either unsorted or a sorted T cell fraction (not recorded which). These receptors were obtained from a female donor with ankylosing spondylitis or in good health (not recorded which).

This clonotype has ten or more counts. J is TRBJ2-3 and V is TRBV27; D tentatively fits TRBD1 or TRBD2 (5 bases each). The length of the CDR3 is 15 residues. With 3 bases removed from V and 3 bases from J, the gap between germline ends came to 13 bases. CDR1 and CDR2 (germline): MNHEY, SMNVEV (reference sequence). In DNA, the CDR3 is TGTGCCAGCAGTTTGTCGGGGCCGGGGACAGATACGCAGTATTTT. Translated, it gives CASSLSGPGTDTQYF.

This clonotype has a handful of counts. This chain uses TRBV5-1 with TRBJ2-2; D may be TRBD2 (6 bases). CDR3 length: 14 residues. The ends were cut back, 7 bases at V and 0 bases at J, with 10 bases in the middle. Germline lookup yields CDR1 SGHRS and CDR2 YFSETQ. The CDR3 DNA follows: TGCGCCAGCCGCGGGGACCCGAACACCGGGGAGCTGTTTTTT. Translating it yields CASRGDPNTGELFF.

The genes are TRBV7-2 and TRBJ2-5; 8 bases map to TRBD2. Per the germline V gene, CDR1 is SGHTA and CDR2 is FQGNSA. V lost 1 base, J lost 1 base, and 8 bases stayed unmatched. CDR3 length equals 17 residues. CDR3 coding DNA: TGTGCCAGCAGCTTAGGGAGAGGCGGGAGGCCCCAAGAGACCCAGTACTTC. It translates to CASSLGRGGRPQETQYF.

The genes are TRBV28 and TRBJ2-7, with 8 bases identical to TRBD2. The ends lost 5 bases at V and 3 bases at J; junction bases unmatched: 9. The V gene's germline CDR1 is MDHEN and CDR2 SYDVKM. The CDR3 contains 15 residues. CDR3 in amino acids: CASSPGASGFYEQYF. The CDR3 DNA sequence: TGTGCCAGCAGTCCCGGAGCTAGCGGGTTCTACGAGCAGTACTTC.

Only a few counts were recorded for this clonotype. This rearrangement joins TRBV29-1 to TRBJ1-2; D remains unclear. Per germline, CDR1 SQVTM and CDR2 ANQGSEA. This CDR3 is built from 12 residues. V lost 4 bases to trimming and J lost 6 bases, with 12 bases between them. As DNA, the CDR3 is TGCAGCGTTGGCAGCCCAAGGAATGGCTACACCTTC. Its translation: CSVGSPRNGYTF.

This clonotype showed up just a few times. The chain links TRBV6-1 to TRBJ1-1; D is unresolved. This CDR3 is built from 13 residues. Germline V gene data show CDR1 as MNHNS and CDR2 as SASEGT. Deletions cut 8 bases from V and 1 base from J, with 11 bases between. CDR3 nucleotides: TGTGCCAGCCCCCAGCAGCCGAACACTGAAGCTTTCTTT. It translates to CASPQQPNTEAFF.

The CDR3 sequence: CASSPTRQTSYGYTF. The CDR3 DNA is TGTGCCAGCAGCCCCACTAGACAGACTTCCTATGGCTACACCTTC. V is TRBV7-2 and J is TRBJ1-2, with D possibly matching TRBD1 (5 bases). Germline CDR1 and CDR2: SGHTA and FQGNSA. V dropped 5 bases and J dropped 4 bases, with 17 bases sitting between them. The CDR3 is 15 residues long.

The J gene is TRBJ2-7, the V gene TRBV2; TRBD2 agrees at 7 bases. Trimming took 5 bases from V and 0 from J; bases not matched to a gene: 4. The germline CDR1 and CDR2 sequences are SNHLY and FYNNEI. CDR3 size: 14 residues. This chain's CDR3 is CASSSGTNSYEQYF. The CDR3 DNA sequence: TGTGCCAGCAGTTCCGGGACTAACTCCTACGAGCAGTACTTC.

This clonotype was found a few times. V is TRBV20-1 and J is TRBJ2-3; no clear D gene. V was shortened by 0 bases and J by 1 base, with 11 bases between the two germline ends. Per the germline V gene, CDR1 is DFQATT and CDR2 is SNEGSKA (reference sequence). The CDR3 consists of 15 residues. DNA of the CDR3: TGCAGTGCTAGAGAGGATGGCGTCGGCACAGATACGCAGTATTTT. This encodes CSAREDGVGTDTQYF.

V usage is TRBV28 and J usage is TRBJ2-1; TRBD2 is a possible D gene (5 bases). Germline lookup yields CDR1 MDHEN and CDR2 SYDVKM. This CDR3 contains 12 residues. Trimming cost V 8 bases and J 10 bases, with 15 bases left between them. The CDR3 DNA reads as TGTGCCAGCTTTTCCGCCCGGAGGGAGCAGTTCTTC. It is translated as CASFSARREQFF.

There are many counts of this clonotype. The V and J genes are TRBV12-3 or TRBV12-4 and TRBJ2-7; 7 bases are a match to TRBD1. After removal of 5 bases from V and 3 bases from J, the junction contained 4 bases not matched to a gene. The CDR3 runs to 13 residues. The CDR3 protein is CASSPDRIYEQYF. The CDR3, as DNA: TGTGCCAGCAGTCCGGACAGGATCTACGAGCAGTACTTC.

This clonotype has only a few counts. The chain joins TRBV14 to TRBJ2-1; the match to TRBD2 covers 7 bases. This CDR3 is built from 16 residues. Per germline, CDR1 SGHDN and CDR2 FVKESK. V was pared by 3 bases and J by 4 bases, with 9 bases of the junction left unmatched. CDR3 residues: CASSQGTGLPYNEQFF. CDR3 nucleotide sequence: TGTGCCAGCAGCCAGGGGACGGGACTACCATACAATGAGCAGTTCTTC.

V is TRBV13 and J is TRBJ1-1; D gene ambiguous. Germline V CDR1 and CDR2: PRHDT, FYEKMQ (reference sequence). V was clipped by 3 bases and J by 5 bases, with 13 bases between them. The CDR3 extends over 14 amino acids. The CDR3 DNA reads TGTGCCAGCAGCTTTGGTCGGGCTGGGACTGAAGCTTTCTTT. Translated: CASSFGRAGTEAFF.

This clonotype was detected ten times or more. The rearrangement joins TRBV12-3 or TRBV12-4 to TRBJ2-1; D remains ambiguous. V lost 2 bases and J lost 4, with 9 bases in between. The CDR3 is 14 residues long. The CDR3 nucleotides are TGTGCCAGCAGTTTAATGGAGCTATACAATGAGCAGTTCTTC. This translates into CASSLMELYNEQFF.

The V call is TRBV5-6, the J call TRBJ2-1; D not certain. V lost 2 bases and J lost 0, with 9 bases in between. Germline-derived CDR1 and CDR2 are SGHDT and YYEEEE. There are 15 residues in the CDR3. CDR3 sequence reads: CASSFGASSYNEQFF. The DNA of the CDR3 is TGTGCCAGCAGCTTTGGCGCCAGCTCCTACAATGAGCAGTTCTTC.

The chain joins TRBV5-1 to TRBJ1-3; maybe TRBD1 (5 bases). The length of the CDR3 is 15 residues. Trimming took 4 bases from V and 2 from J, leaving 13 bases between them. Germline V gene lookup returns CDR1 SGHRS and CDR2 YFSETQ. The CDR3 reads CASSVDGTTGNTIYF. In DNA, the CDR3 is TGCGCCAGCAGCGTTGACGGGACGACTGGAAACACCATATATTTT.

There are many counts of this clonotype. V gene TRBV10-3 combines with J gene TRBJ1-1; D gene unclear. V lost 4 bases, J lost 0 bases, and 21 bases lay in between. CDR1 ENHRY and CDR2 SYGVKD come from the germline V gene. This CDR3 is 18 amino acids long. CDR3 sequence (DNA): TGTGCCATCAGTGCGAAAAACGTTGGCCCGGGGTTGAACACTGAAGCTTTCTTT. The encoded protein is CAISAKNVGPGLNTEAFF.

The CDR3 is CASSLRTGAMNTEAFF. In nucleotides, the CDR3 is TGTGCCAGCAGCCTCCGGACAGGGGCCATGAACACTGAAGCTTTCTTT. J is TRBJ1-1 and V is TRBV5-6; 9 positions agree with TRBD1. V lost 4 bases to trimming and J lost 0 bases; unmatched junction nucleotides: 7. The germline V gene encodes CDR1 SGHDT and CDR2 YYEEEE. There are 16 residues in the CDR3. The full variable domain, with the rest looked up from reference TRBV5-6 and TRBJ1-1, is DAGVTQSPTHLIKTRGQQVTLRCSPKSGHDTVSWYQQALGQGPQFIFQYYEEEERQRGNFPDRFSGHQFPNYSSELNVNALLLGDSALYLCASSLRTGAMNTEAFFGQGTRLTVV.